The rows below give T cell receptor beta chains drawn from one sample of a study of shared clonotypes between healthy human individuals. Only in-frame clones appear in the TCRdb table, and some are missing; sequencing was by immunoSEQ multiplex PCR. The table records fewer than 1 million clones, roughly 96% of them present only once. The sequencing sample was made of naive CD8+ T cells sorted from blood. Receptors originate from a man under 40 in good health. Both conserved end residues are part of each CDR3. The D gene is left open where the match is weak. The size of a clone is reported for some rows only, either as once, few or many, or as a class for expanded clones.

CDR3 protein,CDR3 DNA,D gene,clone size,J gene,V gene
CASSPPGTSDYEQYF,TGTGCCAGCAGCCCCCCCGGGACTAGCGACTACGAGCAGTACTTC,TRBD2,.,TRBJ2-7,TRBV7-9
CASSSAGGEIDGYTF,TGTGCCAGCAGCTCTGCAGGGGGCGAAATCGATGGCTACACCTTC,TRBD1,.,TRBJ1-2,TRBV5-6
CASSPPEGSSGNTIYF,TGTGCCAGCAGTCCCCCAGAGGGGAGCTCTGGAAACACCATATATTTT,.,.,TRBJ1-3,TRBV28
CASSVVGASSYNEQFF,TGTGCCAGCAGCGTCGTCGGGGCGAGCTCCTACAATGAGCAGTTCTTC,.,.,TRBJ2-1,TRBV9
CASSYSGGSEQYF,TGTGCCAGCAGTTATTCAGGGGGGTCGGAGCAGTACTTC,.,.,TRBJ2-7,TRBV27
CASSLGRGQRTYEQYF,TGTGCCAGTAGTCTAGGGAGGGGACAGAGAACCTACGAGCAGTACTTC,.,.,TRBJ2-7,TRBV19
CAISVKGRDTGELFF,TGTGCCATCAGTGTTAAGGGTAGGGACACCGGGGAGCTGTTTTTT,.,once,TRBJ2-2,TRBV10-3
CASSPVLRGTDTQYF,TGTGCCAGCAGCCCCGTCCTCCGGGGCACAGATACGCAGTATTTT,.,once,TRBJ2-3,TRBV7-9
CASSSRYNEQFF,TGTGCCAGTAGTTCGCGGTACAATGAGCAGTTCTTC,.,.,TRBJ2-1,TRBV19
CASSAGSGNTIYF,TGTGCCAGCAGTGCCGGATCTGGAAACACCATATATTTT,.,.,TRBJ1-3,TRBV27
CAPFDYLGGYTF,TGTGCCCCTTTCGACTATCTTGGGGGCTACACCTTC,.,.,TRBJ1-2,TRBV2
CASTTGTGDENNEQFF,TGTGCCAGCACCACGGGGACAGGGGATGAGAACAATGAGCAGTTCTTC,.,.,TRBJ2-1,TRBV21-1
CSVVEQGYEQYF,TGCAGCGTTGTCGAACAGGGTTACGAGCAGTACTTC,.,.,TRBJ2-7,TRBV29-1
CASSLGTGATNTIYF,TGTGCCAGCAGCTTAGGGACAGGGGCGACAAACACCATATATTTT,TRBD1,.,TRBJ1-3,TRBV7-9
CASSSGTSIVNEQFF,TGTGCCAGCAGTTCCGGGACTAGTATAGTCAATGAGCAGTTCTTC,TRBD2,.,TRBJ2-1,TRBV28
CASSPTTMLWEQYF,TGTGCCAGCAGTCCGACCACCATGCTTTGGGAGCAGTACTTC,.,.,TRBJ2-7,TRBV6-1
CASSLWQTYEQYF,TGTGCCAGCAGCTTGTGGCAAACCTACGAGCAGTACTTC,.,.,TRBJ2-7,TRBV5-5
CASSLETGYGYTF,TGTGCCAGCAGCTTGGAAACAGGCTATGGCTACACCTTC,.,.,TRBJ1-2,TRBV5-4
CASSPGTRGTDTQYF,TGTGCCAGCAGCCCGGGGACTCGAGGCACAGATACGCAGTATTTT,.,.,TRBJ2-3,TRBV28
CASLGEGPTSGPYNEQFF,TGTGCCAGCCTCGGGGAGGGACCCACTAGCGGGCCTTACAATGAGCAGTTCTTC,TRBD2,.,TRBJ2-1,TRBV28
CAGGRPYSNQPQHF,TGTGCTGGGGGCAGGCCCTATAGCAATCAGCCCCAGCATTTT,.,.,TRBJ1-5,TRBV19
CASSPDRNTGELFF,TGTGCTAGCAGCCCCGACAGAAACACCGGGGAGCTGTTTTTT,.,once,TRBJ2-2,TRBV7-7